This TCR beta chain is drawn from a study of T cell responses to AZD1222 COVID-19 vaccine. Study conclusions and caveats: CD4 TCRs linked to vaccination spanned spike, dominating at 160-218 and 743-854. Only after the peak T cell response were repertoires sampled. Reportedly, nearly half of unique spike TCRs recognized epitopes outside B.1.351/B.1.1.7 mutations.

Germline V CDR1 and CDR2: SNHLY, FYNNEI. The CDR3 extends over 14 amino acids. The V end was cut by 7 bases, the J end by 7 bases, with 19 bases between. Measured with immunoSEQ multiplex PCR; TCRdb has only the in-frame clones, and not every one. The sample consists of 190,000 or so clones, approximately 89% of them appearing once. Details on this clone: Its specificity is unknown.

The source is an adult who received the AZD1222 COVID-19 vaccine. This chain connects TRBV2 to TRBJ1-1, with D perhaps matching TRBD1 (6 bases). The material was peripheral blood, obtained 28 days after the second AZD1222 dose. Written as DNA, the CDR3 is TGTGCCAGCATACCATTTCGAGGGACAAGTGAAGCTTTCTTT. Translating gives CASIPFRGTSEAFF.